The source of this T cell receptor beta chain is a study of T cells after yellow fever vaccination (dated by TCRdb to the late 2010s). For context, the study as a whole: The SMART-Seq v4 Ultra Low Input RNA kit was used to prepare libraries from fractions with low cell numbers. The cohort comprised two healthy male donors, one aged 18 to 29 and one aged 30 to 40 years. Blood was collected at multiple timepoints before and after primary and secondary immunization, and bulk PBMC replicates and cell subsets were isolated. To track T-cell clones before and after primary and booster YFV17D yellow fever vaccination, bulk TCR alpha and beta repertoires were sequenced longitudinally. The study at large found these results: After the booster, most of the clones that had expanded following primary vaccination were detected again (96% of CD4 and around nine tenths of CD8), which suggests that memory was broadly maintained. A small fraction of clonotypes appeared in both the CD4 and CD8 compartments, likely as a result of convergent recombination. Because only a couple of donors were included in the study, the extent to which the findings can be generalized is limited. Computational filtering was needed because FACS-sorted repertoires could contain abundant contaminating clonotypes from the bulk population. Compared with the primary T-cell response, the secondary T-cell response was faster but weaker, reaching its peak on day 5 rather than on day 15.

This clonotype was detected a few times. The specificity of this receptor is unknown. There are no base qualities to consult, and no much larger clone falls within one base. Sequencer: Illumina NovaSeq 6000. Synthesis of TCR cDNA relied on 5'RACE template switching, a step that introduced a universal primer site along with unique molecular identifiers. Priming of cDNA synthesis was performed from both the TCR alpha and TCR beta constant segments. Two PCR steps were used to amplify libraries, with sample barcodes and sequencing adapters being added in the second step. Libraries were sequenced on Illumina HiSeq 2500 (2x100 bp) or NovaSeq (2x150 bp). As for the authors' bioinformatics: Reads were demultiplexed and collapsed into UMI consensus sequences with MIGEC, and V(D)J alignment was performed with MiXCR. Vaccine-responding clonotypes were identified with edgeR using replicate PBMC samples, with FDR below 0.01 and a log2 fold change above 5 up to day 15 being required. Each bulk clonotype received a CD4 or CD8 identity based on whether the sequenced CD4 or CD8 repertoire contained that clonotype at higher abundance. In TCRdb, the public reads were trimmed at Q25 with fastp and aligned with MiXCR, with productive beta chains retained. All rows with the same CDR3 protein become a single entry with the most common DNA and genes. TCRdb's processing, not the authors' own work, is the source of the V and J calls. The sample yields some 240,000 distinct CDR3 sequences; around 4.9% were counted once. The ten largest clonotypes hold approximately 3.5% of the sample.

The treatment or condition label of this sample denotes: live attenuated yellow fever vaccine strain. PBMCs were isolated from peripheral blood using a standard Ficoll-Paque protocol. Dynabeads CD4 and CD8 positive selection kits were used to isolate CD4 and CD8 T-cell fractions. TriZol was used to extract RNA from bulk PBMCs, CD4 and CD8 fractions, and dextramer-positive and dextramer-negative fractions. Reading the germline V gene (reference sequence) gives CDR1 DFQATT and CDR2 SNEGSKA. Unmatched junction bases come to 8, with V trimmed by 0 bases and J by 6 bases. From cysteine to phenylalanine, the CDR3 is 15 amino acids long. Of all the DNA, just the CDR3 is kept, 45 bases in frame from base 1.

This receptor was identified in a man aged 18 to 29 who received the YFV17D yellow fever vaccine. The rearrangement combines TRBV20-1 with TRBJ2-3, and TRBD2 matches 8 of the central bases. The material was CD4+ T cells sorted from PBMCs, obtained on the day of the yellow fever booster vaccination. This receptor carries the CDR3 CSARDPGGAGDTQYF. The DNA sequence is TGCAGTGCTAGAGACCCCGGGGGGGCAGGCGATACGCAGTATTTT.